Listed here are 25 T cell receptor beta chains from one sample, sequenced in a study of blood T cell repertoires in COVID-19. Libraries were prepared by immunoSEQ multiplex PCR; TCRdb keeps only in-frame clonotypes and omits some of them. The sample shows 200,000 to 250,000 clones, roughly 80% of them seen only once. The sample taken for sequencing was peripheral blood. These receptors originate from a woman of 80 years or more with acute or convalescent COVID-19.

V is TRBV1 and J is TRBJ2-3; the tabulated D call, TRBD2, remains unverified against the DNA. TRBV1 is termed a pseudogene. The length of the CDR3 is 17 residues. The CDR3 DNA is TGCACCAGCAGCCCAAACCCTGGACTAGCGGGTCTGGATACGCAGTATTTT. Amino acids: CTSSPNPGLAGLDTQYF.

The rearrangement joins TRBV7-9 to TRBJ2-1; a weak D match, TRBD2 (6 bases). This CDR3 has 16 residues. The V end lost 1 base, the J end lost 0 bases, and 10 bases lay between the germline ends. In germline, CDR1 is SEHNR, CDR2 FQNEAQ (reference sequence). The CDR3, as DNA: TGTGCCAGCAGCTTAGATACGACTAGCTCCTACAATGAGCAGTTCTTC. The encoded protein is CASSLDTTSSYNEQFF. The entire variable domain, with the rest obtained from reference TRBV7-9 and TRBJ2-1, is as follows: DTGVSQNPRHKITKRGQNVTFRCDPISEHNRLYWYRQTLGQGPEFLTYFQNEAQLEKSRLLSDRFSAERPKGSFSTLEIQRTEQGDSAMYLCASSLDTTSSYNEQFFGPGTRLTVL.

V and J are TRBV5-1 and TRBJ2-2; TRBD2 matches 7 bases. The germline gives CDR1 SGHRS, CDR2 YFSETQ. V was clipped by 6 bases and J by 0 bases; unmatched bases: 8. The CDR3 consists of 16 residues. CDR3: CASNSAAGANTGELFF. The CDR3 DNA is TGCGCCAGCAACTCCGCTGCGGGGGCGAACACCGGGGAGCTGTTTTTT.

CDR3 DNA sequence: TGTGCCAGCACTTCCGGGATGTCTATGAACACTGAAGCTTTCTTT. Its translation: CASTSGMSMNTEAFF. The chain recombines TRBV6-6 with TRBJ1-1; no definite D call. Trimming removed 7 bases from V and 0 bases from J, with 15 bases in between. The CDR3 spans 15 residues. From germline, CDR1 is MNHNY and CDR2 SVGAGI (reference sequence).

This chain links TRBV4-1 with TRBJ2-7; 9 bases align to TRBD1. CDR1 and CDR2 (germline): MGHRA, YSYEKL. The CDR3 spans 15 residues. V trimming: 0 bases; J trimming: 1 base; junction bases outside the gene matches: 1. DNA for the CDR3: TGCGCCAGCAGCCAAGACGGGACAGGGTCCTACGAGCAGTACTTC. This codes for CASSQDGTGSYEQYF.

The chain combines TRBV14 with TRBJ2-5; perhaps TRBD2 as D (5 bases). The length of the CDR3 is 13 residues. The germline V and J ends were trimmed by 0 bases and 7 bases, with 9 bases remaining between them. Germline V CDR1 and CDR2: SGHDN, FVKESK. CDR3 in amino acids: CASSQELEGTQYF. The CDR3 DNA reads TGTGCCAGCAGCCAAGAGTTAGAGGGGACCCAGTACTTC.

A few counts support this clone. V usage is TRBV7-9 and J usage is TRBJ2-7, with TRBD2 matching 8 bases. With V trimmed by 1 base and J by 2 bases, 4 bases remained unmatched. Germline CDR1 is SEHNR and CDR2 is FQNEAQ (reference sequence). This CDR3 comprises 15 residues. As DNA, the CDR3 is TGTGCCAGCAGCTTAGTGAGCGGGAGAGCCTACGAGCAGTACTTC. Its translation is CASSLVSGRAYEQYF.

The chain recombines TRBV21-1 with TRBJ2-1; the D call in the table, TRBD2, was not verified against the DNA. TRBV21-1 is tagged as a pseudogene. This CDR3 comprises 20 residues. CDR3 loop: CASWRRRAIHPSGEDNEQFF. CDR3 nucleotide sequence: TGTGCCAGCTGGAGACGTCGGGCTATTCATCCTAGCGGAGAAGACAATGAGCAGTTCTTC.

The chain carries TRBV6-5 and TRBJ2-1; TRBD2 aligns across 8 bases. The germline V gene encodes CDR1 MNHEY and CDR2 SVGAGI. This CDR3 is built from 15 residues. Trimming at V came to 6 bases and at J to 3 bases, leaving 7 bases not matched to a gene. The CDR3 reads CASSAAGGVYNEQFF. CDR3 nucleotides: TGTGCCAGCAGCGCCGCGGGGGGCGTCTACAATGAGCAGTTCTTC.

The chain recombines TRBV6-2 or TRBV6-3 with TRBJ2-5, with D possibly TRBD2 on 7 matching bases. The V gene's germline CDR1 is MNHEY and CDR2 SVGEGT. The ends were cut back, 2 bases at V and 0 bases at J, with 10 bases in the middle. This CDR3 spans 15 amino acids. CDR3 nucleotides: TGTGCCAGCAGTTACGAGGGGGGGTACCAAGAGACCCAGTACTTC. Translation: CASSYEGGYQETQYF.

V and J are TRBV7-3 and TRBJ2-5; 7 nucleotides agree with TRBD1. CDR3 length equals 16 residues. In germline, CDR1 is SGHTA, CDR2 FQGTGA. Trimming took 5 bases from V and 4 from J; bases not matched to a gene: 13. The CDR3 sequence: CASSPGTGATRETQYF. In DNA form, the CDR3 reads TGTGCCAGCAGCCCCGGAACAGGGGCCACCCGAGAGACCCAGTACTTC.

V is TRBV7-9 and J is TRBJ2-1; TRBD1 aligns across 8 bases. CDR1 SEHNR and CDR2 FQNEAQ come from the germline V gene (reference sequence). This CDR3 region has 14 residues. The V gene end was trimmed by 5 bases and the J gene end by 6 bases; junction bases not matched to a gene: 6. In DNA form, the CDR3 reads TGTGCCAGCAGCCAGTGGACAGGGCCCAATGAGCAGTTCTTC. This gives the protein CASSQWTGPNEQFF.

This clone was picked up a small number of times. This chain connects TRBV30 to TRBJ1-2; D might be TRBD1 (6 bases). V dropped 0 bases and J dropped 8 bases, with 19 bases sitting between them. Germline lookup yields CDR1 GTSNPN and CDR2 SVGIG (reference sequence). The CDR3 is 15 amino acids. The CDR3: CAWSVLTGPLGGYTF. The CDR3 coding sequence is TGTGCCTGGAGTGTACTCACAGGGCCTTTAGGGGGCTACACCTTC.

This sequence joins TRBV4-3 and TRBJ2-3, with TRBD2 identical over 9 bases. The V gene end was trimmed by 2 bases and the J gene end by 3 bases; junction bases not matched to a gene: 9. Germline V CDR1 and CDR2: LGHNA, YSLEER. The CDR3 runs 17 residues. The CDR3 sequence is CASSQPLAGFVTDTQYF. Here the CDR3 DNA reads TGCGCCAGCAGCCAACCCCTAGCGGGGTTCGTAACAGATACGCAGTATTTT.

This clone was picked up many times. The chain couples TRBV19 to TRBJ1-3, with D unclear. The CDR3 consists of 15 residues. The V end lost 6 bases, the J end lost 0 bases, and 12 bases lay between the germline ends. Germline V CDR1 and CDR2: LNHDA, SQIVND (reference sequence). The CDR3 DNA reads as TGTGCCAGTAGGCCCTGGCAGGACTCTGGAAACACCATATATTTT. Its protein product is CASRPWQDSGNTIYF.

Of note for this clone: One end of the junction varies from germline; a read error may be responsible. The chain is built from TRBV4-1 and TRBJ2-1; no definite D call. The CDR3 is 13 residues long. Germline CDR1 and CDR2: MGHRA and YSYEKL. The CDR3 DNA reads TGCCCCAGCAGCCGCCCCAGCTACAATGAGCAGTTCTTC. Its protein product is CPSSRPSYNEQFF.

V is TRBV29-1 and J is TRBJ2-2, with D tentatively TRBD1 (5 bases). There are 14 residues in the CDR3. The germline V gene has CDR1 SQVTM and CDR2 ANQGSEA. Trimming cost V 7 bases and J 1 base, with 13 bases left between them. The CDR3 DNA reads TGCAGCGCTCGTGGACAATTGAACACCGGGGAGCTGTTTTTT. This gives the protein CSARGQLNTGELFF.

The rearrangement joins TRBV5-1 to TRBJ2-1, with 9 positions matching TRBD2. The CDR3 runs 15 residues. V lost 0 bases to trimming and J lost 5 bases; unmatched junction nucleotides: 3. Germline V gene data show CDR1 as SGHRS and CDR2 as YFSETQ. CDR3 sequence: CASSLVLAGNNEQFF. As DNA, the CDR3 is TGCGCCAGCAGCTTGGTCCTAGCGGGGAACAATGAGCAGTTCTTC.

V usage is TRBV7-9 and J usage is TRBJ1-2; weak D call: TRBD1 (6 bases). Per germline, CDR1 SEHNR and CDR2 FQNEAQ (reference sequence). This CDR3 has 14 residues. V was pared by 1 base and J by 6 bases, with 12 bases between. The CDR3: CASSLEGTSNGYTF. As DNA, the CDR3 is TGTGCCAGCAGCTTAGAGGGGACATCGAATGGCTACACCTTC.

The CDR3 DNA is TGCGCCAGCAGCATTGACAGACCTAACTATGGCTACACCTTC. Amino acids: CASSIDRPNYGYTF. J is TRBJ1-2 and V is TRBV5-1, with TRBD1 as a possible D gene (5 bases). CDR1 and CDR2 (germline): SGHRS, YFSETQ. The CDR3 spans 14 residues. Trimming shortened V by 4 bases and J by 0 bases, and 10 bases separated the two germline ends.

This clone has a single count. CDR3 protein: CASSAGGTGSYNEQFF. Written as DNA, the CDR3 is TGCGCCAGCAGCGCCGGCGGGACAGGGTCCTACAATGAGCAGTTCTTC. The chain employs TRBV5-1 and TRBJ2-1; TRBD1 agrees at 9 bases. V gave up 4 bases and J gave up 1 base; unmatched junction bases: 6. Germline V CDR1 and CDR2: SGHRS, YFSETQ. This CDR3 is built from 16 residues.

The chain joins TRBV7-6 to TRBJ2-5; the match to TRBD1 covers 7 bases. V shed 4 bases, J shed 5 bases, and the junction held 16 bases outside the gene matches. CDR3 size: 17 residues. Germline CDR1 reads SGHVS; CDR2 reads FNYEAQ. The CDR3: CASSYSQGTEEAETQYF. The CDR3 nucleotides read TGTGCCAGCAGCTACAGCCAAGGGACAGAAGAAGCGGAGACCCAGTACTTC.

The rearrangement uses TRBV30 and TRBJ2-7; no clear D gene. From germline, CDR1 is GTSNPN and CDR2 SVGIG (reference sequence). The V end lost 2 bases, the J end lost 2 bases, and 4 bases lay between the germline ends. The CDR3 loop spans 11 amino acids. The CDR3: CAWSLPYEQYF. For the CDR3, the DNA is TGTGCCTGGAGTCTCCCCTACGAGCAGTACTTC.

This rearrangement joins TRBV9 to TRBJ2-7; perhaps TRBD1 as D (5 bases). The CDR3 sequence is 14 residues long. Trimming pared 2 bases from V and 5 bases from J, leaving 14 bases between. CDR1 and CDR2 (germline): SGDLS, YYNGEE. In DNA form, the CDR3 reads TGTGCCAGCAGCGTGACAGCTGGAACCAACGAGCAGTACTTC. Translation gives CASSVTAGTNEQYF.

This clone has at least ten counts. CDR3 amino acids: CASSARLASSSYNEQFF. The CDR3 coding sequence is TGTGCCAGCAGCGCAAGACTAGCGTCGAGCTCCTACAATGAGCAGTTCTTC. V is TRBV7-6 and J is TRBJ2-1; 8 bases match TRBD2. Germline V gene sequence: CDR1 SGHVS, CDR2 FNYEAQ. The CDR3 length is 17 residues. Trimming cost V 5 bases and J 0 bases; bases outside gene matches: 9.